This TCR beta chain derives from a study of T cells in Graves' hyperthyroidism and ophthalmopathy. Study outcomes and limitations: Blood also showed most of the thyroid clonotypes that were expanded above 0.001.

TCR beta CDR3 sequences were amplified from RNA transcripts. Primed by the HTBI set, a first-round RT-PCR was run on the TCR CDR3. TCRdb re-called the multiplex PCR reads with MiXCR, one entry per CDR3 protein. The sample lists under 500,000 distinct CDR3 sequences, about 14% seen once, with 28% in the top ten. Among ophthalmopathy patients, the Clinical Activity Score reached at least 3, the NOSPECS grade reached at least 4, and duration remained under 3 months. Diagnostic decisions used clinical symptoms, serum thyroxine and TRAb, thyroid ultrasound and orbital computed tomography. This clonotype was picked up many times. What it binds is unknown. Germline assignment: CDR1 SGHRS and CDR2 YFSETQ. Unmatched junction bases numbered 7, after V lost 5 bases and J lost 0 bases. The CDR3 is made up of 15 amino acids.

The clonotype was recovered from a man in his forties or fifties with Graves' ophthalmopathy. The sequencing input was blood. This rearrangement joins TRBV5-1 to TRBJ2-7, with 8 bases matching TRBD1. The CDR3 DNA sequence: TGCGCCAGCAGATCAGGGGGCGGACGCTCCTACGAGCAGTACTTC. Encoded protein: CASRSGGGRSYEQYF. The full variable domain, with the rest looked up from reference TRBV5-1 and TRBJ2-7, is KAGVTQTPRYLIKTRGQQVTLSCSPISGHRSVSWYQQTPGQGLQFLFEYFSETQRNKGNFPGRFSGRQFSNSRSEMNVSTLELGDSALYLCASRSGGGRSYEQYFGPGTRLTVT.